One T cell receptor (beta chain) is described in this entry. This sample was included in a study of blood T cell repertoires in COVID-19. At the level of the study: From the United States, Italy and Spain came samples of acute and convalescent COVID-19. From T cells, B-cell-depleted T cells, or PBMCs came the material, which was cDNA or gDNA.

Original processing methods: Using reference gene primer amplification, nucleated cell counts were estimated. Repertoires were generated with immunoSEQ multiplex PCR, while TCRdb's copy carries only in-frame clones and drops some. Clone size and V and J calls were adopted from that table, with D and trimming inferred from the DNA. The data show approximately 150,000 clones, over 80% seen once. The V end lost 1 base, the J end lost 0 bases, and 7 bases lay between the germline ends. The CDR3 has 14 residues. The V gene's germline CDR1 is SGHNT and CDR2 YYREEE (reference sequence). Sequencing was carried out using peripheral blood. The sequence was obtained from a woman aged 50 to 60 with acute or convalescent COVID-19. The chain links TRBV5-4 to TRBJ1-2; no definite D call. The CDR3 DNA reads TGTGCCAGCAGCTTGTACAGACCTAACTATGGCTACACCTTC. It translates to CASSLYRPNYGYTF.